This T cell receptor beta chain is drawn from a study of cytomegalovirus exposure and HLA in healthy donors. Study results and caveats: A later analysis linked a missense variant in DCLRE1C to the trimming of TCR beta V and J genes.

The CDR3 loop spans 13 amino acids. V shed 4 bases and J shed 6 bases, with 10 bases lying between them. Germline lookup yields CDR1 LNHNV and CDR2 YYDKDF (reference sequence). Primers: 60 Vbeta forward and 13 Jbeta reverse. Clones were sequenced by immunoSEQ multiplex PCR, and TCRdb holds only the in-frame ones, with some missing. In the table there are some 110,000 clones, 70% to 75% of which are singletons. As to this clone: Antigen unknown.

Nominally healthy donors provided the samples, though records likely missed some immune exposures. The chain recombines TRBV15 with TRBJ2-1, with D unclear. This TCR was recovered from a man in his forties or fifties in good health and CMV-seronegative. The sample consisted of PBMCs. CDR3 sequence: CATSNYLGNEQFF. In DNA, the CDR3 is TGTGCCACCAGCAACTATTTGGGCAATGAGCAGTTCTTC.